Below are 30 T cell receptor beta chains sequenced from a single sample in a study of T cell repertoires in cytomegalovirus infection. TCRdb independently ran MiXCR on the reads; one entry per CDR3 protein. The sample holds some 590,000 distinct CDR3 sequences; 40% are singletons and the top ten take about 48%. These receptors are not linked to any known antigen. The sequenced sample was cultured PBMCs, obtained from culture after CMV antigen stimulation. The receptors here all came from a human donor in good health (CMV status not recorded). Some clones in this sample may be carry-over from other donors' samples.

This chain joins TRBV7-8 and TRBJ2-2, with D possibly matching TRBD2 (5 bases). The germline CDR1 and CDR2 sequences are SGHVS and FQNEAQ. The CDR3 has 16 residues. The V end lost 3 bases, the J end lost 4 bases, and 15 bases lay between the germline ends. DNA of the CDR3: TGTGCCAGCAGCTTCCGCCCGGACCGGGGCACCGGGGAGCTGTTTTTT. Translation: CASSFRPDRGTGELFF.

The chain carries TRBV27 and TRBJ1-4; weak D call: TRBD1 (5 bases). The CDR3 totals 16 residues. Between the trimmed V and J ends, which lost 3 bases and 7 bases, there was a span of 18 bases. The germline gives CDR1 MNHEY, CDR2 SMNVEV (reference sequence). The CDR3 DNA is TGTGCCAGCAGTTTTGGGAGGGAGGGACTGGGTGAAAAACTGTTTTTT. It translates to CASSFGREGLGEKLFF.

There are a few counts of this clonotype. The rearrangement links TRBV5-4 to TRBJ2-3; D is uncertain. The germline gives CDR1 SGHNT, CDR2 YYREEE (reference sequence). The CDR3 is made up of 12 amino acids. V dropped 4 bases and J dropped 4 bases, with 7 bases sitting between them. The CDR3 nucleotides are TGTGCCAGCAGCAGGCGACCAGATACGCAGTATTTT. Its protein product is CASSRRPDTQYF.

This chain links TRBV11-2 with TRBJ1-3; D possibly corresponds to TRBD1 (5 bases). With 5 bases removed from V and 6 bases from J, the gap between germline ends came to 8 bases. The CDR3 is made up of 12 amino acids. In germline, CDR1 is SGHAT, CDR2 FQNNGV. For the CDR3, the DNA is TGTGCCAGCAGCAAGACAGAAAACACCATATATTTT. It specifies CASSKTENTIYF.

The J gene is TRBJ2-1, the V gene TRBV7-8; TRBD1 agrees at 10 bases. V shed 2 bases and J 6 bases; nucleotides not matched to a gene: 4. The CDR3 length is 15 residues. The germline V gene encodes CDR1 SGHVS and CDR2 FQNEAQ. CDR3 in amino acids: CASSLLWTGGNEQFF. The CDR3 DNA is TGTGCCAGCAGCTTACTATGGACAGGGGGCAATGAGCAGTTCTTC.

This clonotype was found a few times. The chain couples TRBV7-2 to TRBJ2-7, with 8 bases that match TRBD1. V dropped 0 bases and J dropped 5; count of bases not matched to a gene: 6. The CDR3 loop spans 15 amino acids. Germline V lookup: CDR1 SGHTA, CDR2 FQGNSA. CDR3 loop: CASSLAPGTGDEQYF. The CDR3 DNA reads TGTGCCAGCAGCTTAGCCCCCGGGACAGGAGACGAGCAGTACTTC.

This clonotype has a handful of counts. The V and J genes are TRBV12-3 or TRBV12-4 and TRBJ1-3; TRBD1 matches 7 bases. The V gene end was trimmed by 2 bases and the J gene end by 0 bases; junction bases not matched to a gene: 4. The CDR3 contains 16 residues. The CDR3 here is CASSLRTGISGNTIYF. The CDR3 bases are TGTGCCAGCAGTTTACGGACAGGAATCTCTGGAAACACCATATATTTT.

This clonotype has a count of ten or more. This chain connects TRBV15 to TRBJ2-3, with no clear D. There are 14 residues in the CDR3. Trimming pared 5 bases from V and 1 base from J, leaving 10 bases between. Germline CDR1 reads LNHNV; CDR2 reads YYDKDF (reference sequence). Written as DNA, the CDR3 is TGTGCCACCAGCGGCATCCAGGGCACAGATACGCAGTATTTT. It translates to CATSGIQGTDTQYF.

The gene calls are TRBV7-9 and TRBJ2-5; TRBD2 is a possible D gene (6 bases). The CDR3 has 13 residues. Germline CDR1 reads SEHNR; CDR2 reads FQNEAQ (reference sequence). The V end lost 8 bases, the J end lost 4 bases, and 14 bases lay between the germline ends. In DNA, the CDR3 is TGTGCCAGCGGGGGGTCACCCCGAGAGACCCAGTACTTC. Protein product: CASGGSPRETQYF.

V gene TRBV6-1 combines with J gene TRBJ1-2; 7 positions agree with TRBD1. CDR3 length equals 16 residues. Germline V gene lookup returns CDR1 MNHNS and CDR2 SASEGT. The trim removed 0 bases at V and 7 bases at J, leaving 11 bases unmatched. CDR3 sequence: CASSEARDQGEVGYTF. CDR3 sequence (DNA): TGTGCCAGCAGTGAAGCGAGGGATCAGGGGGAGGTTGGCTACACCTTC.

This clonotype has just one count. The DNA of the CDR3 is TGCAGTGCTAGAGGGGCCGGAGAAGAGACCCAGTACTTC. It codes for CSARGAGEETQYF. This chain uses TRBV20-1 with TRBJ2-5; D call uncertain. The CDR3 is made up of 13 amino acids. V lost 1 base and J lost 3, with 9 bases in between. Germline CDR1 and CDR2: DFQATT and SNEGSKA (reference sequence).

The rearrangement uses TRBV29-1 and TRBJ2-5; 9 bases map to TRBD1. This CDR3 comprises 12 residues. V shed 7 bases, J shed 3 bases, and the junction held 3 bases outside the gene matches. Germline V gene lookup returns CDR1 SQVTM and CDR2 ANQGSEA. CDR3 amino acids: CSAGQGKETQYF. For the CDR3, the DNA is TGCAGCGCGGGACAGGGAAAAGAGACCCAGTACTTC.

The rearrangement joins TRBV5-4 to TRBJ2-1; tentatively, D is TRBD1 or TRBD2 (5 bases each). The V end was cut by 6 bases, the J end by 6 bases, with 19 bases between. The CDR3 length is 15 residues. Per the germline V gene, CDR1 is SGHNT and CDR2 is YYREEE (reference sequence). The DNA of the CDR3 is TGTGCCAGCACCCGGGACGCCTCCTGGGGCAATGAGCAGTTCTTC. Residues: CASTRDASWGNEQFF.

In this sample, this clonotype turned up a few times. J is TRBJ1-1 and V is TRBV7-9, with D possibly TRBD1 on 6 matching bases. V was cut by 6 bases and J by 0 bases, with 11 bases left in between. This CDR3 is built from 14 residues. CDR1 and CDR2 from the germline V gene are SEHNR and FQNEAQ (reference sequence). This chain's CDR3 is CASRRGGMNTEAFF. The CDR3 nucleotides read TGTGCCAGCAGGAGAGGGGGGATGAACACTGAAGCTTTCTTT.

The genes are TRBV6-2 or TRBV6-3 and TRBJ2-7; D unresolved. V was pared by 7 bases and J by 3 bases, with 4 bases between. The CDR3 has 10 amino acids. Germline CDR1 MNHEY, CDR2 SVGEGT. CDR3 sequence (DNA): TGTGCCAGCATTGGCTACGAGCAGTACTTC. Translation gives CASIGYEQYF.

This chain joins TRBV2 and TRBJ2-7; 8 bases agree with TRBD2. Germline loops: CDR1 SNHLY, CDR2 FYNNEI. This CDR3 has 13 residues. V lost 10 bases, J lost 0 bases, and 5 bases stayed unmatched. This CDR3 reads CATSGGSSYEQYF. As DNA, the CDR3 is TGTGCCACCTCGGGAGGGAGCTCCTACGAGCAGTACTTC.

The chain is built from TRBV4-1 and TRBJ2-1; TRBD2 agrees at 7 bases. V was pared by 2 bases and J by 0 bases, with 4 bases of the junction left unmatched. This CDR3 comprises 16 residues. Germline V gives CDR1 MGHRA, CDR2 YSYEKL. The CDR3 DNA follows: TGCGCCAGCAGCCAAACTTCTAGCGGCTCCTACAATGAGCAGTTCTTC. Translated, it gives CASSQTSSGSYNEQFF.

This clonotype was seen ten or more times. V usage is TRBV7-2 and J usage is TRBJ1-4, with 10 bases aligning to TRBD1. The CDR3 length is 15 residues. J gave up 8 bases and V 5 bases, and 8 bases lay outside the gene matches. Germline CDR1 reads SGHTA; CDR2 reads FQGNSA. CDR3 protein: CASSPLDRGREKLFF. For the CDR3, the DNA is TGTGCCAGCAGCCCCCTAGACAGGGGGCGCGAAAAACTGTTTTTT.

The chain uses TRBV20-1 and TRBJ2-1, with a tentative D call TRBD2 (5 bases). Germline V CDR1 and CDR2: DFQATT, SNEGSKA (reference sequence). Trimming cost V 3 bases and J 7 bases, with 22 bases left between them. This CDR3 comprises 16 residues. DNA of the CDR3: TGCAGTGCTAGTTATCGGACTCACGGACTGTCGAATGAGCAGTTCTTC. Protein product: CSASYRTHGLSNEQFF.

V usage is TRBV19 and J usage is TRBJ2-3; D uncertain. CDR1 is LNHDA, CDR2 SQIVND, per germline (reference sequence). V lost 3 bases to trimming and J lost 1 base, with 8 bases between them. The CDR3 runs to 14 residues. The CDR3 loop is CASSIEWGTDTQYF. CDR3 bases: TGTGCCAGTAGTATCGAGTGGGGCACAGATACGCAGTATTTT.

The chain employs TRBV10-3 and TRBJ2-7, with D tentatively TRBD1 (6 bases). CDR3 length equals 14 residues. Germline CDR1 ENHRY, CDR2 SYGVKD. Trimming left V 6 bases short and J 2 bases short, with 14 bases between. The CDR3 DNA reads TGTGCCATCAGCACTACAGGGCTAGCCTACGAGCAGTACTTC. This encodes CAISTTGLAYEQYF.

The chain is built from TRBV7-6 and TRBJ2-1, with 11 bases that match TRBD2. CDR3 size: 16 residues. Per the germline V gene, CDR1 is SGHVS and CDR2 is FNYEAQ. V was clipped by 1 base and J by 7 bases; unmatched bases: 6. CDR3: CASSLVVLAGGNEQFF. Written as DNA, the CDR3 is TGTGCCAGCAGCTTAGTAGTCCTAGCGGGAGGTAATGAGCAGTTCTTC.

V and J are TRBV6-2 or TRBV6-3 and TRBJ1-1; TRBD1 agrees at 9 bases. Trimming at V came to 6 bases and at J to 6 bases, leaving 14 bases not matched to a gene. CDR3 size: 16 residues. Germline lookup yields CDR1 MNHEY and CDR2 SVGEGT. The CDR3 spells CASSPRGTGRWPEAFF. The CDR3 DNA follows: TGTGCCAGCAGCCCACGGGGGACAGGGCGGTGGCCTGAAGCTTTCTTT.

This clonotype was picked up many times. The rearrangement uses TRBV7-8 and TRBJ2-7; D tentatively fits TRBD1 or TRBD2 (5 bases each). The germline V gene has CDR1 SGHVS and CDR2 FQNEAQ. CDR3 length equals 16 residues. V lost 5 bases to trimming and J lost 3 bases, with 20 bases between them. CDR3 sequence: CASSPWWGNGNYEQYF. The CDR3 nucleotides are TGTGCCAGCAGCCCCTGGTGGGGGAACGGGAACTACGAGCAGTACTTC.

The chain has TRBV5-1 and TRBJ2-5; 8 positions agree with TRBD1. CDR1 and CDR2 (germline): SGHRS, YFSETQ. V was clipped by 2 bases and J by 0 bases; unmatched bases: 9. The CDR3 loop spans 17 amino acids. CDR3 coding DNA: TGCGCCAGCAGCTTAGATTACGGGACAGGTGACCAAGAGACCCAGTACTTC. Amino acids: CASSLDYGTGDQETQYF.

This clonotype was recorded at least ten times. The rearrangement joins TRBV7-2 to TRBJ2-6; D possibly corresponds to TRBD2 (5 bases). Trimming shortened V by 5 bases and J by 1 base, and 12 bases separated the two germline ends. There are 16 residues in the CDR3. The germline V gene encodes CDR1 SGHTA and CDR2 FQGNSA. The chain's CDR3 is CASSLLRGSGANVLTF. The CDR3 nucleotides are TGTGCCAGCAGCCTACTCCGGGGTTCTGGGGCCAACGTCCTGACTTTC. Looking up the rest from reference TRBV7-2 and TRBJ2-6 gives the full variable domain: GAGVSQSPSNKVTEKGKDVELRCDPISGHTALYWYRQSLGQGLEFLIYFQGNSAPDKSGLPSDRFSAERTGGSVSTLTIQRTQQEDSAVYLCASSLLRGSGANVLTFGAGSRLTVL.

The rearrangement joins TRBV11-2 to TRBJ1-3, with D perhaps matching TRBD1 (5 bases). V dropped 2 bases and J dropped 2 bases, with 16 bases sitting between them. Germline CDR1 and CDR2: SGHAT and FQNNGV. This CDR3 contains 17 residues. The CDR3 reads CASSLRAGPSAGNTIYF. The CDR3, as DNA: TGTGCCAGCAGCTTAAGGGCAGGGCCTTCCGCTGGAAACACCATATATTTT. Based on the CDR3 plus reference TRBV11-2 and TRBJ1-3, the full variable domain is EAGVAQSPRYKIIEKRQSVAFWCNPISGHATLYWYQQILGQGPKLLIQFQNNGVVDDSQLPKDRFSAERLKGVDSTLKIQPAKLEDSAVYLCASSLRAGPSAGNTIYFGEGSWLTVV.

Only a few counts were recorded for this clonotype. The chain is built from TRBV3-1 and TRBJ1-3; no clear D gene. The CDR3 has 14 residues. With 0 bases removed from V and 1 base from J, the gap between germline ends came to 4 bases. CDR1 LGHDT and CDR2 YNNKEL come from the germline V gene (reference sequence). This CDR3 is CASSQEGSGNTIYF. The CDR3 DNA is TGTGCCAGCAGCCAAGAGGGATCTGGAAACACCATATATTTT. The full variable domain, its missing parts supplied by reference TRBV3-1 and TRBJ1-3, is DTAVSQTPKYLVTQMGNDKSIKCEQNLGHDTMYWYKQDSKKFLKIMFSYNNKELIINETVPNRFSPKSPDKAHLNLHINSLELGDSAVYFCASSQEGSGNTIYFGEGSWLTVV.

In its sample, this clonotype was seen a few times. The chain joins TRBV7-2 to TRBJ1-1; D is unresolved. The CDR3 consists of 13 residues. CDR1 and CDR2 (germline): SGHTA, FQGNSA. Trimming shortened V by 2 bases and J by 4 bases, and 8 bases separated the two germline ends. CDR3 loop: CASSLRKGTEAFF. The DNA for the CDR3 is TGTGCCAGCAGCTTAAGAAAGGGCACTGAAGCTTTCTTT. Together with reference TRBV7-2 and TRBJ1-1, the CDR3 gives the full variable domain: GAGVSQSPSNKVTEKGKDVELRCDPISGHTALYWYRQSLGQGLEFLIYFQGNSAPDKSGLPSDRFSAERTGGSVSTLTIQRTQQEDSAVYLCASSLRKGTEAFFGQGTRLTVV.

The chain combines TRBV6-1 with TRBJ1-1; possible D gene TRBD1, 5 bases. Trimming removed 3 bases at V and 1 base at J, with 9 bases between. This CDR3 has 14 residues. Per germline, CDR1 MNHNS and CDR2 SASEGT. CDR3 region: CASSDWGTNTEAFF. The CDR3 DNA sequence: TGTGCCAGCAGTGATTGGGGGACGAACACTGAAGCTTTCTTT.